One and the same sample provided the 19 T cell receptor beta chains below, sequenced in a study of shared clonotypes between healthy human individuals. CD8 cells regarded as naive lacked CD45RO, were positively chosen for CCR7, and omitted terminally differentiated effector memory CD45RA+ cells. Measured with immunoSEQ multiplex PCR; TCRdb has only the in-frame clones, and not every one. The profile shows over 750,000 clones, approximately 97% of them singletons. Sequences were obtained from naive CD8+ T cells sorted from blood. These TCRs come from a man under 40 in good health.

The chain is built from TRBV7-3 and TRBJ2-1; TRBD2 matches at 7 bases. Trimming removed 5 bases from V and 7 bases from J; junction bases left unmatched: 5. Germline CDR1 is SGHTA and CDR2 is FQGTGA. This CDR3 has 13 residues. The CDR3 loop reads CASSAGLGNEQFF. DNA for the CDR3: TGTGCCAGCAGCGCTGGACTAGGAAATGAGCAGTTCTTC.

The chain has TRBV15 and TRBJ2-7; a possible D gene is TRBD1 (7 bases). The CDR3 length is 15 residues. V lost 5 bases and J 1 base, leaving 15 bases between the germline ends. Per germline, CDR1 LNHNV and CDR2 YYDKDF (reference sequence). CDR3 DNA: TGTGCCACCAGCTACTCCAGGGGGAGGTCCTACGAGCAGTACTTC. Residues: CATSYSRGRSYEQYF.

V gene TRBV30 combines with J gene TRBJ2-4; a possible D gene is TRBD1 (5 bases). The ends were cut back, 6 bases at V and 0 bases at J, with 12 bases in the middle. CDR1 is GTSNPN and CDR2 is SVGIG in the germline V gene (reference sequence). The CDR3 is made up of 14 amino acids. The chain's CDR3 is CACNGALAKNIQYF. In DNA form, the CDR3 reads TGTGCCTGCAATGGGGCCTTAGCCAAAAACATTCAGTACTTC.

This sequence joins TRBV5-5 and TRBJ2-7; D gene uncertain. The V and J ends lost 1 base and 1 base respectively, with 6 bases between them. The CDR3 length is 13 residues. The germline V gene encodes CDR1 SGHKS and CDR2 YYEKEE (reference sequence). CDR3 protein: CASSLSWSYEQYF. The DNA of the CDR3 is TGTGCCAGCAGCTTGTCGTGGTCCTACGAGCAGTACTTC. The full variable domain, in which reference TRBV5-5 and TRBJ2-7 provide the parts outside the CDR3, is DAGVTQSPTHLIKTRGQQVTLRCSPISGHKSVSWYQQVLGQGPQFIFQYYEKEERGRGNFPDRFSARQFPNYSSELNVNALLLGDSALYLCASSLSWSYEQYFGPGTRLTVT.

This chain uses TRBV29-1 with TRBJ1-1; 8 bases agree with TRBD1. The CDR3 length is 15 residues. With V trimmed by 1 base and J by 2 bases, 6 bases remained unmatched. CDR1 and CDR2 from the germline V gene are SQVTM and ANQGSEA. The CDR3 DNA reads as TGCAGCGTTGAAGGGGCCGGACAGGGCAACACTGAAGCTTTCTTT. It codes for CSVEGAGQGNTEAFF. Supplemented by reference TRBV29-1 and TRBJ1-1, the full variable domain reads SAVISQKPSRDICQRGTSLTIQCQVDSQVTMMFWYRQQPGQSLTLIATANQGSEATYESGFVIDKFPISRPNLTFSTLTVSNMSPEDSSIYLCSVEGAGQGNTEAFFGQGTRLTVV.

The chain is built from TRBV7-3 and TRBJ2-1, with a possible D match to TRBD1 (5 bases). The CDR3 loop spans 15 amino acids. The germline V and J ends were trimmed by 4 bases and 3 bases, with 13 bases remaining between them. CDR1 is SGHTA, CDR2 FQGTGA, per germline. CDR3 in amino acids: CASSSILGLYNEQFF. DNA of the CDR3: TGTGCCAGCAGCTCCATTTTGGGGCTCTACAATGAGCAGTTCTTC.

The chain employs TRBV5-1 and TRBJ2-1; maybe TRBD2 (6 bases). The CDR3 consists of 13 residues. V was shortened by 0 bases and J by 6 bases, with 7 bases between the two germline ends. Germline lookup yields CDR1 SGHRS and CDR2 YFSETQ. The CDR3 is CASSLAGGNEQFF. The CDR3 nucleotides are TGCGCCAGCAGCTTGGCCGGGGGCAATGAGCAGTTCTTC.

Only one count was recorded for this clone. The V gene is TRBV27, the J gene TRBJ2-7; possibly TRBD1 for D (5 bases). This CDR3 spans 15 amino acids. Germline V gene lookup returns CDR1 MNHEY and CDR2 SMNVEV (reference sequence). Trimming cost V 2 bases and J 0 bases, with 11 bases left between them. The CDR3 DNA sequence: TGTGCCAGCAGTTTAAGGGGTTCCGACTCCTACGAGCAGTACTTC. It translates to CASSLRGSDSYEQYF.

This chain connects TRBV7-2 to TRBJ2-5; 10 positions match TRBD1. From germline, CDR1 is SGHTA and CDR2 FQGNSA. The CDR3 has 16 residues. V shed 5 bases, J shed 3 bases, and the junction held 9 bases outside the gene matches. The DNA of the CDR3 is TGTGCCAGCAGCGCCGACAGGGGGCTCGGCGAAGAGACCCAGTACTTC. This sequence encodes CASSADRGLGEETQYF.

V is TRBV9 and J is TRBJ1-1; the D gene is possibly TRBD1 (5 bases). Trimming left V 4 bases short and J 4 bases short, with 14 bases between. The CDR3 contains 14 residues. Germline CDR1 is SGDLS and CDR2 is YYNGEE. In DNA form, the CDR3 reads TGTGCCAGCAGCCCAGGGACTCCCCTCACTGAAGCTTTCTTT. Translation gives CASSPGTPLTEAFF. The variable domain in full, completed from reference TRBV9 and TRBJ1-1, reads DSGVTQTPKHLITATGQRVTLRCSPRSGDLSVYWYQQSLDQGLQFLIQYYNGEERAKGNILERFSAQQFPDLHSELNLSSLELGDSALYFCASSPGTPLTEAFFGQGTRLTVV.

The V gene is TRBV4-1, the J gene TRBJ2-1, with 9 nucleotides matching TRBD1. Trimming removed 7 bases from V and 2 bases from J; junction bases left unmatched: 6. This CDR3 spans 15 amino acids. Germline V gene sequence: CDR1 MGHRA, CDR2 YSYEKL. CDR3 nucleotide sequence: TGCGCCAGCACCTTACGGACAGGGGCCTACAATGAGCAGTTCTTC. As protein: CASTLRTGAYNEQFF.

This clone was observed once. Other DNA sequences in the sample encode the same CDR3. This chain links TRBV7-3 with TRBJ2-1; maybe TRBD2 (5 bases). Trimming shortened V by 5 bases and J by 8 bases, and 10 bases separated the two germline ends. Germline V lookup: CDR1 SGHTA, CDR2 FQGTGA. The CDR3 spans 12 residues. Here the CDR3 reads CASSPGGHEQFF. The CDR3 DNA is TGTGCCAGCAGCCCCGGCGGGCATGAGCAGTTCTTC.

The table lists this clone with a count of one. The genes are TRBV28 and TRBJ2-2; 14 nucleotides line up with TRBD2. The CDR3 consists of 19 residues. V was pared by 1 base and J by 6 bases, with 10 bases of the junction left unmatched. The germline gives CDR1 MDHEN, CDR2 SYDVKM. The CDR3 spells CASSLLRGTSGSLPGELFF. CDR3 sequence (DNA): TGTGCCAGCAGTTTATTAAGGGGGACTAGCGGGAGCCTACCCGGGGAGCTGTTTTTT.

Comments on this clone: This sample also contains other DNA sequences that code for the same CDR3. This CDR3 reads CASSLGRQSYEQYF. The CDR3 coding sequence is TGTGCCAGCAGTTTAGGGAGACAGTCCTACGAGCAGTACTTC. This chain joins TRBV27 and TRBJ2-7; D is possibly TRBD1 or TRBD2 (5 bases each). The CDR3 has 14 amino acids. Trimming removed 2 bases from V and 1 base from J, with 9 bases in between. Germline values: CDR1 MNHEY, CDR2 SMNVEV (reference sequence).

This chain uses TRBV30 with TRBJ2-2; the D is unclear. This CDR3 is 14 amino acids long. Germline assignment: CDR1 GTSNPN and CDR2 SVGIG (reference sequence). The V gene lost 0 bases and the J gene lost 2 bases, with 7 bases spanning the gap. CDR3 bases: TGTGCCTGGAGTGTATCCGTAAACACCGGGGAGCTGTTTTTT. The encoded protein is CAWSVSVNTGELFF.

V is TRBV5-1 and J is TRBJ2-7; D is possibly TRBD1 or TRBD2 (6 bases each). This CDR3 contains 14 residues. V lost 4 bases and J lost 5, with 16 bases in between. Germline CDR1 and CDR2: SGHRS and YFSETQ. CDR3 loop: CASSRDRLAHEQYF. The CDR3 DNA is TGCGCCAGCAGCCGTGACAGGCTAGCGCACGAGCAGTACTTC.

The chain employs TRBV9 and TRBJ2-1; 11 bases match TRBD2. The length of the CDR3 is 16 residues. Germline CDR1 reads SGDLS; CDR2 reads YYNGEE. Losses at the gene ends were 3 bases for V and 8 bases for J; bases not matched to a gene: 10. DNA for the CDR3: TGTGCCAGCAGCGAGATGACTAGCGGGATATTGGATGAGCAGTTCTTC. Protein product: CASSEMTSGILDEQFF.

This rearrangement joins TRBV19 to TRBJ2-1, with TRBD2 identical over 7 bases. The CDR3 covers 15 residues. Germline lookup yields CDR1 LNHDA and CDR2 SQIVND (reference sequence). The J segment lost 8 bases and the V segment lost 3 bases, leaving 10 bases of the junction unmatched. CDR3 residues: CASSIRDAGVHEQFF. CDR3 DNA sequence: TGTGCCAGTAGTATTAGGGATGCGGGAGTCCATGAGCAGTTCTTC.

The V gene is TRBV27, the J gene TRBJ2-7; D call uncertain. V was trimmed by 1 base and J by 6 bases, leaving 10 bases between them. Per germline, CDR1 MNHEY and CDR2 SMNVEV (reference sequence). CDR3 length: 13 residues. CDR3 in amino acids: CASSLLVSGEQYF. The CDR3 DNA sequence: TGTGCCAGCAGTTTATTAGTGTCGGGCGAGCAGTACTTC.